The rows below give T cell receptor beta chains drawn from one sample of a study of CD8 T cells in Susac syndrome. TCRdb re-called the immunoSEQ multiplex PCR reads through MiXCR, storing one row per CDR3 protein. The sample yields under 200,000 distinct CDR3 sequences, 90% to 95% seen once. The sample was CD4+ T cells from PBMCs. The source of these receptors is a human donor in good health. Both conserved end residues are part of each CDR3. D genes are given only for firm matches. Size is omitted from some rows. Given values are once, few, many or a class for expanded clones.

j_gene: TRBJ2-3
v_gene: TRBV20-1
abundance: NA
d_gene: NA
CDR3nt: TGCAGTGCTAGAGAGCAGACGGGAGATACGCAGTATTTT
CDR3aa: CSAREQTGDTQYF

j_gene: TRBJ2-7
v_gene: TRBV19
abundance: once
d_gene: TRBD1
CDR3nt: TGTGCCAGTAGTATCGACAGGGACTACGAGCAGTACTTC
CDR3aa: CASSIDRDYEQYF

j_gene: TRBJ2-3
v_gene: TRBV20-1
abundance: NA
d_gene: TRBD2
CDR3nt: TGCAGTGCTCCGCGCCTAGCGGGGGCCCACACAGATACGCAGTATTTT
CDR3aa: CSAPRLAGAHTDTQYF

j_gene: TRBJ1-1
v_gene: TRBV15
abundance: NA
d_gene: TRBD1
CDR3nt: TGTGCCACCAGCAGAACAGGGGGAAGGCGACAAGCTTTCTTT
CDR3aa: CATSRTGGRRQAFF

j_gene: TRBJ2-1
v_gene: TRBV12-3/TRBV12-4
abundance: NA
d_gene: TRBD2
CDR3nt: TGTGCCAGCAGACCTAGCGGGGGGGCCCTGAATGAGCAGTTCTTC
CDR3aa: CASRPSGGALNEQFF

j_gene: TRBJ1-2
v_gene: TRBV29-1
abundance: NA
d_gene: NA
CDR3nt: TGCAGCGTTGAAGAGGCGGGGAACGGTGGCTACACCTTC
CDR3aa: CSVEEAGNGGYTF

j_gene: TRBJ1-2
v_gene: TRBV24-1
abundance: NA
d_gene: NA
CDR3nt: TGTGCCACCAGTGAGGGTGATGGCTACACCTTC
CDR3aa: CATSEGDGYTF

j_gene: TRBJ1-5
v_gene: TRBV12-3/TRBV12-4
abundance: NA
d_gene: TRBD1
CDR3nt: TGTGCCAGCAGCCAAACCGGGACAGGCAATCAGCCCCAGCATTTT
CDR3aa: CASSQTGTGNQPQHF

j_gene: TRBJ2-5
v_gene: TRBV4-1
abundance: NA
d_gene: NA
CDR3nt: TGCGCCAGCAGCGCAACAGGGGCTCCGGGGGGGACCCAGTACTTC
CDR3aa: CASSATGAPGGTQYF

j_gene: TRBJ2-1
v_gene: TRBV14
abundance: once
d_gene: TRBD2
CDR3nt: TGTGCCAGCAGCCCCAGCTTGGCCCCTCTAGCGGACCCAAGGGATGAGCAGTTCTTC
CDR3aa: CASSPSLAPLADPRDEQFF

j_gene: TRBJ2-5
v_gene: TRBV7-2
abundance: NA
d_gene: NA
CDR3nt: TGTGCCAGCAGCTTAGCTTGGGTAGGCCAGTACTTC
CDR3aa: CASSLAWVGQYF

j_gene: TRBJ1-2
v_gene: TRBV20-1
abundance: NA
d_gene: TRBD1
CDR3nt: TGCAGTGCTAGTAACAGGGGCGCCTATGGCTACACCTTC
CDR3aa: CSASNRGAYGYTF

j_gene: TRBJ2-1
v_gene: TRBV12-5
abundance: NA
d_gene: TRBD2
CDR3nt: TGTGCTAGTGGTCCGGGGGTACGGGGGGATAACAATGAGCAGTTCTTC
CDR3aa: CASGPGVRGDNNEQFF

j_gene: TRBJ1-5
v_gene: TRBV5-4
abundance: NA
d_gene: NA
CDR3nt: TGTGCCAGCAGCCCGGGGGGGGACAATCAGCCCCAGCATTTT
CDR3aa: CASSPGGDNQPQHF

j_gene: TRBJ2-6
v_gene: TRBV25-1
abundance: NA
d_gene: NA
CDR3nt: TGTGCCAGCAGTGAATATCGGTCCGAGAGGGCCAACGTCCTGACTTTC
CDR3aa: CASSEYRSERANVLTF

j_gene: TRBJ2-1
v_gene: TRBV30
abundance: NA
d_gene: NA
CDR3nt: TGTGCCTGGAACCCGGGGGCCTCCTACAATGAGCAGTTCTTC
CDR3aa: CAWNPGASYNEQFF

j_gene: TRBJ2-2
v_gene: TRBV29-1
abundance: NA
d_gene: TRBD2
CDR3nt: TGCAGCGTAGAGACCGGGACTAGCGGGTGGACCGGGGAGCTGTTTTTT
CDR3aa: CSVETGTSGWTGELFF

j_gene: TRBJ2-2
v_gene: TRBV2
abundance: NA
d_gene: NA
CDR3nt: TGTGCCAGCAAAACAGGACTGGCAACCGGGGAGCTGTTTTTT
CDR3aa: CASKTGLATGELFF

j_gene: TRBJ2-3
v_gene: TRBV7-8
abundance: once
d_gene: NA
CDR3nt: TGTGCCAGCAGCTCCTCCCCCACAGATACGCAGTATTTT
CDR3aa: CASSSSPTDTQYF

j_gene: TRBJ2-7
v_gene: TRBV14
abundance: NA
d_gene: TRBD2
CDR3nt: TGTGCCAGCAGCCAAGATCTAGCGGGGGGATCCTACGAGCAGTACTTC
CDR3aa: CASSQDLAGGSYEQYF

j_gene: TRBJ2-1
v_gene: TRBV9
abundance: NA
d_gene: TRBD2
CDR3nt: TGTGCCAGCAGCGTAGCTGGGACTAGCGTGGCAAGGGGGGGCAATGAGCAGTTCTTC
CDR3aa: CASSVAGTSVARGGNEQFF

j_gene: TRBJ2-1
v_gene: TRBV27
abundance: NA
d_gene: NA
CDR3nt: TGTGCCAGCACGGCTGAAGAGTTACCAGGGTTGGGCGACAATGAGCAGTTCTTC
CDR3aa: CASTAEELPGLGDNEQFF

j_gene: TRBJ1-1
v_gene: TRBV7-8
abundance: NA
d_gene: TRBD1
CDR3nt: TGTGCCAGCAGCTTAGCGGGACAGCGGAACACTGAAGCTTTCTTT
CDR3aa: CASSLAGQRNTEAFF

j_gene: TRBJ2-1
v_gene: TRBV27
abundance: NA
d_gene: NA
CDR3nt: TGTGCCAGCAGTTTATCCAGATTCTCCTACAATGAGCAGTTCTTC
CDR3aa: CASSLSRFSYNEQFF

j_gene: TRBJ2-5
v_gene: TRBV5-1
abundance: NA
d_gene: NA
CDR3nt: TGCGCCAGCAGCTTGAACGCCGGACAAGAGACCCAGTACTTC
CDR3aa: CASSLNAGQETQYF

j_gene: TRBJ1-4
v_gene: TRBV28
abundance: NA
d_gene: NA
CDR3nt: TGTGCCAGCAGTCCAGGGAATGAAAAACTGTTTTTT
CDR3aa: CASSPGNEKLFF

j_gene: TRBJ1-2
v_gene: TRBV19
abundance: NA
d_gene: NA
CDR3nt: TGTGCCAGTAGTGCACGGACAGCATATGGCTACACCTTC
CDR3aa: CASSARTAYGYTF

j_gene: TRBJ2-6
v_gene: TRBV5-1
abundance: NA
d_gene: NA
CDR3nt: TGCGCCAGCAGACCCGACGGCCCGTCAGGGGCCAACGTCCTGACTTTC
CDR3aa: CASRPDGPSGANVLTF

j_gene: TRBJ1-1
v_gene: TRBV29-1
abundance: few
d_gene: NA
CDR3nt: TGCAGCGTTGGCAGGAACACTGAAGCTTTCTTT
CDR3aa: CSVGRNTEAFF

j_gene: TRBJ2-1
v_gene: TRBV12-3/TRBV12-4
abundance: NA
d_gene: TRBD2
CDR3nt: TGTGCCAGCAGTTTTTTCGCGGGAGCCGGAATTGAGCAGTTCTTC
CDR3aa: CASSFFAGAGIEQFF

j_gene: TRBJ2-1
v_gene: TRBV3-1
abundance: NA
d_gene: NA
CDR3nt: TGTGCCAGCAGCTACAGCGGCGGGGAGCAGTTCTTC
CDR3aa: CASSYSGGEQFF

j_gene: TRBJ1-2
v_gene: TRBV7-2
abundance: NA
d_gene: TRBD1
CDR3nt: TGTGCCAGCAGCTTACAACCCGGACAGGGAGGCGATGGCTACACCTTC
CDR3aa: CASSLQPGQGGDGYTF

j_gene: TRBJ2-7
v_gene: TRBV10-3
abundance: NA
d_gene: NA
CDR3nt: TGTGCCATCAGTGAGTCACCAGGGAGCAGGGCCAGCATCTACGAGCAGTACTTC
CDR3aa: CAISESPGSRASIYEQYF

j_gene: TRBJ1-5
v_gene: TRBV6-2/TRBV6-3
abundance: NA
d_gene: NA
CDR3nt: TGTGCCAGCATGGTCCCAAATCAGCCCCAGCATTTT
CDR3aa: CASMVPNQPQHF

j_gene: TRBJ1-2
v_gene: TRBV29-1
abundance: NA
d_gene: NA
CDR3nt: TGCAGCGGTAGGGAAGGCAATGGCTACACCTTC
CDR3aa: CSGREGNGYTF

j_gene: TRBJ2-7
v_gene: TRBV21-1
abundance: NA
d_gene: NA
CDR3nt: TGTGCCAGCAGCAAGGACAGGAGCCACGAGCAGTACTTC
CDR3aa: CASSKDRSHEQYF

j_gene: TRBJ2-3
v_gene: TRBV24-1
abundance: NA
d_gene: NA
CDR3nt: TGTGCCACCAGTGTTGGCGGGGACACAGATACGCAGTATTTT
CDR3aa: CATSVGGDTDTQYF

j_gene: TRBJ2-5
v_gene: TRBV20-1
abundance: NA
d_gene: TRBD2
CDR3nt: TGCAGTGCAATGGGACTAGGAGGCCAAGAGACCCAGTACTTC
CDR3aa: CSAMGLGGQETQYF

j_gene: TRBJ1-1
v_gene: TRBV9
abundance: once
d_gene: NA
CDR3nt: TGTGCCAGCAGCGCCCAGGGGCTCGACACTGAAGCTTTCTTT
CDR3aa: CASSAQGLDTEAFF

j_gene: TRBJ1-2
v_gene: TRBV21-1
abundance: NA
d_gene: NA
CDR3nt: TGTGCCGGACCGTTTTCGGGCGGGAGCTACACCTTC
CDR3aa: CAGPFSGGSYTF

j_gene: TRBJ2-1
v_gene: TRBV7-2
abundance: NA
d_gene: TRBD2
CDR3nt: TGTGCCAGCAGCTTAGGGGCGGGACTAGCCGGGGGTGAGCAGTTCTTC
CDR3aa: CASSLGAGLAGGEQFF

j_gene: TRBJ2-5
v_gene: TRBV29-1
abundance: NA
d_gene: NA
CDR3nt: TGCAGCGGGGACAATCAAGAGACCCAGTACTTC
CDR3aa: CSGDNQETQYF

j_gene: TRBJ1-6
v_gene: TRBV12-5
abundance: NA
d_gene: NA
CDR3nt: TGTGCTAGTGGTTTAGGAGGTTACTCCTATAATTCACCCCTCCACTTT
CDR3aa: CASGLGGYSYNSPLHF

j_gene: TRBJ1-1
v_gene: TRBV12-3/TRBV12-4
abundance: few
d_gene: NA
CDR3nt: TGTGCCAGCAGTTTTTCGGCGAACACTGAAGCTTTCTTT
CDR3aa: CASSFSANTEAFF

j_gene: TRBJ2-1
v_gene: TRBV20-1
abundance: NA
d_gene: NA
CDR3nt: TGCAGTGCAAAGCGGATAGCGGAATACAATGAGCAGTTCTTC
CDR3aa: CSAKRIAEYNEQFF

j_gene: TRBJ1-2
v_gene: TRBV3-1
abundance: NA
d_gene: NA
CDR3nt: TGTGCCAGCGGGGACGGTGTTAGCTACACCTTC
CDR3aa: CASGDGVSYTF

j_gene: TRBJ2-1
v_gene: TRBV11-2
abundance: NA
d_gene: NA
CDR3nt: TGTGCCAGCAGCTTAGATCTCGGACCAGCCTACAATGAGCAGTTCTTC
CDR3aa: CASSLDLGPAYNEQFF

j_gene: TRBJ2-3
v_gene: TRBV7-9
abundance: once
d_gene: NA
CDR3nt: TGTGCCAGCAGCTGGACGGGGGATACGCAGTATTTT
CDR3aa: CASSWTGDTQYF

j_gene: TRBJ2-1
v_gene: TRBV12-3/TRBV12-4
abundance: NA
d_gene: NA
CDR3nt: TGTGCCAGCAGTTTATCTGCCAGCTACAATGAGCAGTTCTTC
CDR3aa: CASSLSASYNEQFF

j_gene: TRBJ2-2
v_gene: TRBV30
abundance: NA
d_gene: NA
CDR3nt: TGTGCCTGGAGGTGGGGACCCAAGAACACCGGGGAGCTGTTTTTT
CDR3aa: CAWRWGPKNTGELFF

j_gene: TRBJ2-5
v_gene: TRBV24-1
abundance: NA
d_gene: NA
CDR3nt: TGTGCCACCAGTGATCCCGGAGTAGCGACCCAGTACTTC
CDR3aa: CATSDPGVATQYF

j_gene: TRBJ2-7
v_gene: TRBV25-1
abundance: NA
d_gene: NA
CDR3nt: TGTGCCAGCAGTGGCTTCTACGAGCAGTACTTC
CDR3aa: CASSGFYEQYF

j_gene: TRBJ1-5
v_gene: TRBV7-9
abundance: NA
d_gene: TRBD1
CDR3nt: TGTGCCAGCAGCTCCGGACAGGGTATGTGGAGCAATCAGCCCCAGCATTTT
CDR3aa: CASSSGQGMWSNQPQHF

j_gene: TRBJ2-1
v_gene: TRBV5-1
abundance: NA
d_gene: TRBD1
CDR3nt: TGCGCCAGCAGCTTTGCCGGGACAGGGGATGAGCAGTTCTTC
CDR3aa: CASSFAGTGDEQFF

j_gene: TRBJ1-5
v_gene: TRBV12-3/TRBV12-4
abundance: NA
d_gene: TRBD1
CDR3nt: TGTGCCAGCAGTTTTGGGACAGGGCCTAATCAGCCCCAGCATTTT
CDR3aa: CASSFGTGPNQPQHF

j_gene: TRBJ2-3
v_gene: TRBV29-1
abundance: NA
d_gene: TRBD2
CDR3nt: TGCAGCGTTGAAGATTTCGGCGGGGGGGCCACAGATACGCAGTATTTT
CDR3aa: CSVEDFGGGATDTQYF

j_gene: TRBJ2-3
v_gene: TRBV30
abundance: once
d_gene: TRBD2
CDR3nt: TGTGCCTGGACCAAAAAGGGAACGGGAGGAACAGATACGCAGTATTTT
CDR3aa: CAWTKKGTGGTDTQYF